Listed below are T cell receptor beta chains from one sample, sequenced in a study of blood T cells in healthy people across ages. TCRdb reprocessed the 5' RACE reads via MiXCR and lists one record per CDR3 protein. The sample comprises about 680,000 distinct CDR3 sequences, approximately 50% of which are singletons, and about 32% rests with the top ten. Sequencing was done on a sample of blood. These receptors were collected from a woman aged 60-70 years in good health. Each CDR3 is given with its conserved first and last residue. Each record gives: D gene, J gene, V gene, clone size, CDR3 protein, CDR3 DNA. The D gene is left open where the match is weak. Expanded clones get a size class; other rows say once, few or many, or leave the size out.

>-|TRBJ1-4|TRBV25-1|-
CASSGWEGNEKLFF
TGTGCCAGCAGTGGATGGGAGGGGAATGAAAAACTGTTTTTT
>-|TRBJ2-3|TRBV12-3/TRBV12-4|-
CASRNRANTDTQYF
TGTGCCAGCAGGAACCGAGCGAACACAGATACGCAGTATTTT
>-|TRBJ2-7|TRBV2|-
CASRDHGGIEQYF
TGTGCCAGCAGGGACCACGGAGGTATTGAGCAGTACTTC
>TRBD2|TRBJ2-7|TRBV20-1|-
CSAESGSVDEQYF
TGCAGTGCTGAGAGCGGGAGTGTCGACGAGCAGTACTTC
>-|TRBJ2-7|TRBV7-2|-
CASSFSLTTSYEQYF
TGTGCCAGCAGCTTTAGCCTAACCACCTCCTACGAGCAGTACTTC
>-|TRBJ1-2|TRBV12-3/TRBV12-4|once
CASSFMGGSGYTF
TGTGCCAGCAGTTTTATGGGGGGCTCTGGCTACACCTTC
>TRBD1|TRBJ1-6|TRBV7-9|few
CASSPTGGRNNNSPLHF
TGTGCCAGCAGCCCAACAGGGGGCAGAAATAATAATTCACCCCTCCACTTT
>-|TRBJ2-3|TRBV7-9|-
CASSLGFGGTTDTQYF
TGTGCCAGCAGCTTAGGGTTTGGGGGAACCACAGATACGCAGTATTTT
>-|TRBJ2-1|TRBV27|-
CASKPGRTSIDEQFF
TGTGCCAGCAAACCTGGTAGGACTTCCATCGATGAGCAGTTCTTC
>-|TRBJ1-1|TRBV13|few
CASSRGSNTEAFF
TGTGCCAGCAGCCGTGGGTCGAACACTGAAGCTTTCTTT
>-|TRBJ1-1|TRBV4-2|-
CASSQERILNTEAFF
TGTGCCAGCAGCCAAGAACGGATTCTGAACACTGAAGCTTTCTTT
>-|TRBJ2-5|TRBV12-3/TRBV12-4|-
CASSFGRGVGTQYF
TGTGCCAGCAGTTTCGGCAGGGGAGTGGGGACCCAGTACTTC
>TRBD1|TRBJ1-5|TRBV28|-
CASSLVVPPLDRGDQPQHF
TGTGCCAGCAGTTTAGTGGTTCCACCCCTCGACAGGGGCGACCAGCCCCAGCATTTT
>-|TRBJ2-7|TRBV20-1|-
CSASGGGGRNEQYF
TGCAGTGCTAGTGGGGGAGGGGGGAGGAACGAGCAGTACTTC
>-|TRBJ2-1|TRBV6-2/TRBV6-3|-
CASSYSADTQFF
TGTGCCAGCAGTTACTCCGCAGATACGCAGTTCTTC
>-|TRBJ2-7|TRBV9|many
CASSVGTLSYEQYF
TGTGCCAGCAGCGTAGGGACTCTCTCCTACGAGCAGTACTTC
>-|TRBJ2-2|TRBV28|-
CASSLLGRTNTGELFF
TGTGCCAGCAGTTTATTAGGCCGCACGAACACCGGGGAGCTGTTTTTT
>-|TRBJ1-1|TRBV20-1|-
CSANDLWDSAEAFF
TGCAGTGCCAACGATCTCTGGGATTCTGCTGAAGCTTTCTTT
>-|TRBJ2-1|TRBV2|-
CASSRASVSYNEQFF
TGTGCCAGCAGCCGGGCGAGTGTCTCCTACAATGAGCAGTTCTTC
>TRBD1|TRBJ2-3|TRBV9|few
CASSKTGQSTDTQYF
TGTGCCAGCAGCAAAACGGGACAGAGCACAGATACGCAGTATTTT
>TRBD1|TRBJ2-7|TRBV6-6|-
CASSIAGTGSYEQYF
TGTGCCAGCAGCATCGCCGGGACAGGGTCCTACGAGCAGTACTTC
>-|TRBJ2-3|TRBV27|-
CASSLSYRTDTQYF
TGTGCCAGCAGTTTGAGCTACCGCACAGATACGCAGTATTTT
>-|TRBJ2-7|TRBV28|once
CASSLSFGTDSYEQYF
TGTGCCAGCAGTTTATCTTTCGGGACGGACTCCTACGAGCAGTACTTC
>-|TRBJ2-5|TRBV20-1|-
CSTWVTSETQYF
TGCAGTACCTGGGTGACTTCGGAGACCCAGTACTTC